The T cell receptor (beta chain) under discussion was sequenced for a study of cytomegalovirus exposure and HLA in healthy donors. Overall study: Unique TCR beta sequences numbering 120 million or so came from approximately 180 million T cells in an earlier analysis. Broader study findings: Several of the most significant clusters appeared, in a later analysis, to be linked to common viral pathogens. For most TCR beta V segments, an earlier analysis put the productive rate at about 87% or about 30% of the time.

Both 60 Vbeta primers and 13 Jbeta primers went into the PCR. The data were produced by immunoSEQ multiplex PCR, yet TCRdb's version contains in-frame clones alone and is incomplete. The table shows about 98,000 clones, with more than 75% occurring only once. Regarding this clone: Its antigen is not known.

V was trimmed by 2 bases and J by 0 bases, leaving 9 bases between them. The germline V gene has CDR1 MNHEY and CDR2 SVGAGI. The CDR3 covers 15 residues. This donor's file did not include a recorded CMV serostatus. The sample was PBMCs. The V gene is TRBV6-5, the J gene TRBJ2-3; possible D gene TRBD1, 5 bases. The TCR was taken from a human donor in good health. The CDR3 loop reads CASSYAAGSTDTQYF. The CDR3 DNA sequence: TGTGCCAGCAGTTACGCGGCAGGGAGCACAGATACGCAGTATTTT.